This TCR beta chain comes out of a study of T cells in Graves' hyperthyroidism and ophthalmopathy. The source material, RNA transcripts, was used to amplify TCR beta CDR3 regions. HTBI primers were the set used in a first-round RT-PCR of the TCR CDR3. TCRdb fed the multiplex PCR reads into MiXCR, producing one record per CDR3 protein. The table has around 450,000 distinct CDR3 sequences, roughly 13% seen once. This clonotype was seen a handful of times. Its antigen is unknown. Findings and limits, study-wide: Within blood appeared most thyroid clonotypes that had expanded above 0.001.

An absence of ophthalmopathy progression within 18 months meant stable Graves' hyperthyroidism. Exclusion of patients followed from uncontrolled infection, other autoimmune disease, pregnancy or lactation. Together with thyroid ultrasound, orbital computed tomography, serum thyroxine and TRAb, clinical symptoms were used for diagnoses. V lost 0 bases and J lost 1, with 9 bases in between. The CDR3 is 15 residues long. The germline CDR1 and CDR2 sequences are MNHNS and SASEGT. The gene calls are TRBV6-1 and TRBJ1-1; D is unclear. The receptor's source is a woman between 18 and 29 years old with Graves' hyperthyroidism. Sequenced input: blood. The CDR3 sequence is CASSEARTGNTEAFF. The CDR3 DNA reads as TGTGCCAGCAGTGAAGCCCGGACGGGGAACACTGAAGCTTTCTTT.